The rows below give T cell receptor beta chains drawn from one sample of a study of technical replicates of blood from several donors. Data came from immunoSEQ multiplex PCR; TCRdb stores just in-frame clones and leaves some out. There are some 77,000 clones in the sample; over 75% occur only once, and approximately 0.42% lies in the top ten. Material: T cells isolated from PBMCs. All receptors come from a human donor in good health. Each CDR3 is given with its conserved first and last residue. D genes are given only for firm matches. Clone size is stated in some rows and not others, as once, few, many or a class when expanded.

d_gene | j_gene | len | v_gene | abundance | CDR3aa | CDR3nt
. | TRBJ1-1 | 11 | TRBV30 | . | CAWSVWPEAFF | TGTGCCTGGAGTGTATGGCCCGAAGCTTTCTTT
TRBD2 | TRBJ2-3 | 15 | TRBV19 | . | CASSSGLAGSDTQYF | TGTGCCAGTAGCTCGGGACTAGCGGGTTCAGATACGCAGTATTTT
. | TRBJ1-5 | 13 | TRBV6-5 | . | CASSYSPNQPQHF | TGTGCCAGCAGTTACTCCCCTAATCAGCCCCAGCATTTT
TRBD1 | TRBJ1-1 | 17 | TRBV10-3 | . | CAISESGLETGLTEAFF | TGTGCCATCAGTGAGTCGGGTTTGGAGACAGGGCTGACTGAAGCTTTCTTT
. | TRBJ1-3 | 17 | TRBV4-1 | few | CASSQDRVGGVGNTIYF | TGCGCCAGCAGCCAAGACCGGGTTGGGGGCGTGGGAAACACCATATATTTT
TRBD2 | TRBJ2-2 | 18 | TRBV7-6 | . | CASSLELLAGEVTGELFF | TGTGCCAGCAGCTTAGAACTACTAGCGGGAGAGGTCACCGGGGAGCTGTTTTTT
. | TRBJ2-2 | 15 | TRBV11-2 | . | CASTSLQGNTGELFF | TGTGCCAGCACCAGCCTTCAGGGGAACACCGGGGAGCTGTTTTTT
. | TRBJ1-1 | 12 | TRBV30 | few | CAWSQGNQEAFF | TGTGCCTGGAGTCAGGGAAATCAAGAAGCTTTCTTT
TRBD2 | TRBJ2-7 | 16 | TRBV27 | . | CASRKGLAGVLGEQYF | TGTGCCAGCAGGAAGGGACTAGCGGGAGTGTTAGGCGAGCAGTACTTC
. | TRBJ2-1 | 14 | TRBV4-1 | once | CASSQDKRGIEQFF | TGCGCCAGCAGCCAAGATAAGCGCGGGATTGAGCAGTTCTTC
. | TRBJ1-1 | 11 | TRBV20-1 | few | CSVRPETEAFF | TGCAGTGTTAGACCCGAGACTGAAGCTTTCTTT
. | TRBJ2-2 | 15 | TRBV18 | . | CASSPPSANTGELFF | TGTGCCAGCTCACCACCGAGCGCGAACACCGGGGAGCTGTTTTTT
TRBD1 | TRBJ2-7 | 14 | TRBV7-6 | . | CASSLGTGSYEQYF | TGTGCCAGCAGCTTAGGGACAGGGTCTTACGAGCAGTACTTC
. | TRBJ1-1 | 15 | TRBV7-2 | . | CASSPEGWGNTEAFF | TGTGCCAGCAGCCCAGAGGGCTGGGGGAACACTGAAGCTTTCTTT
. | TRBJ2-1 | 15 | TRBV6-1 | . | CASIDGLILYNEQFF | TGTGCCAGCATCGATGGACTCATACTCTACAATGAGCAGTTCTTC
. | TRBJ2-3 | 15 | TRBV18 | . | CASSPPGVGTDTQYF | TGTGCCAGCTCACCACCCGGGGTAGGCACAGATACGCAGTATTTT
. | TRBJ1-3 | 12 | TRBV2 | few | CASSDPGNTIYF | TGTGCCAGCAGTGACCCAGGAAACACCATATATTTT
. | TRBJ2-7 | 11 | TRBV6-5 | . | CASIRGGEQYF | TGTGCCAGCATACGCGGAGGGGAGCAGTACTTC
. | TRBJ2-3 | 16 | TRBV21-1 | . | CASRSSGRNGADTQYF | TGTGCCAGCAGGAGTAGCGGGAGGAATGGTGCAGATACGCAGTATTTT
. | TRBJ2-7 | 14 | TRBV6-5 | . | CASNRGSAAYEQYF | TGTGCCAGCAATAGGGGATCTGCGGCCTACGAGCAGTACTTC
. | TRBJ1-1 | 15 | TRBV18 | once | CASSLMTGGNTEAFF | TGTGCCAGCTCACTAATGACAGGAGGGAACACTGAAGCTTTCTTT
. | TRBJ1-1 | 13 | TRBV28 | . | CASSRVMNTEAFF | TGTGCCAGCAGTCGAGTAATGAACACTGAAGCTTTCTTT
. | TRBJ1-1 | 13 | TRBV7-3 | . | CASSLEWGRGAFF | TGTGCCAGCAGCTTAGAATGGGGGCGCGGAGCTTTCTTT
TRBD1 | TRBJ2-7 | 16 | TRBV7-9 | . | CASSLAGTGTPYEQYF | TGTGCCAGCAGCTTAGCGGGGACAGGGACCCCCTACGAGCAGTACTTC
. | TRBJ2-7 | 11 | TRBV29-1 | once | CSVGRGYEQYF | TGCAGCGTGGGCAGGGGTTACGAGCAGTACTTC
. | TRBJ2-1 | 15 | TRBV7-2 | . | CASSLDASRTNEQFF | TGTGCCAGCAGCTTAGATGCTAGTCGCACCAATGAGCAGTTCTTC
. | TRBJ2-7 | 13 | TRBV27 | . | CASSHSSAYEQYF | TGTGCCAGCAGTCACTCTAGCGCCTACGAGCAGTACTTC
TRBD1 | TRBJ1-1 | 14 | TRBV15 | . | CATGTGWEITEAFF | TGTGCCACCGGGACAGGCTGGGAAATCACTGAAGCTTTCTTT
TRBD1 | TRBJ1-3 | 17 | TRBV9 | . | CASSVDGTGGYGNTIYF | TGTGCCAGCAGCGTCGACGGAACAGGGGGGTATGGAAACACCATATATTTT
TRBD1 | TRBJ1-5 | 14 | TRBV19 | . | CASVKGAFGQPQHF | TGTGCCAGTGTTAAGGGGGCGTTTGGCCAGCCCCAGCATTTT
. | TRBJ2-1 | 12 | TRBV4-2 | . | CASSPYGNEQFF | TGTGCCAGCAGCCCTTACGGCAATGAGCAGTTCTTC
TRBD2 | TRBJ2-3 | 15 | TRBV5-1 | . | CASSLEGLGTDTQYF | TGCGCCAGCAGCTTGGAGGGACTAGGCACAGATACGCAGTATTTT
. | TRBJ2-7 | 15 | TRBV7-9 | . | CASSTSPGLQYEQYF | TGTGCCAGCAGCACCTCACCTGGACTGCAATACGAGCAGTACTTC
. | TRBJ2-7 | 13 | TRBV19 | . | CASSINWGSEQYF | TGTGCCAGTAGTATCAACTGGGGCAGCGAGCAGTACTTC
. | TRBJ2-6 | 18 | TRBV25-1 | . | CASSDPPTRTGGANVLTF | TGTGCCAGCAGTGACCCCCCGACTCGAACGGGGGGGGCCAACGTCCTGACTTTC
. | TRBJ1-1 | 14 | TRBV11-2 | . | CASSLEREGSEAFF | TGTGCCAGCAGCTTAGAAAGGGAGGGGTCTGAAGCTTTCTTT
TRBD2 | TRBJ2-7 | 15 | TRBV5-1 | . | CASSPEREPYYEQYF | TGCGCCAGCAGCCCGGAGCGGGAACCTTACTACGAGCAGTACTTC
. | TRBJ2-7 | 14 | TRBV6-5 | . | CASSYSPTSSEQYF | TGTGCCAGCAGTTACTCGCCCACTAGCTCCGAGCAGTACTTC
TRBD1 | TRBJ1-4 | 17 | TRBV13 | . | CASSLGLSGQVGEKLFF | TGTGCCAGCAGCTTAGGCCTATCCGGACAGGTCGGTGAAAAACTGTTTTTT